This TCR beta chain was documented in a study of cytomegalovirus exposure and HLA in healthy donors (TCRdb year 2017). Background on the whole study: According to a later analysis, one platform produced both the 120 validation repertoires and the 670 or so repertoires of the first cohort. To predict cytomegalovirus infection status, the study brought together high-throughput TCR immunosequencing, statistical association of individual TCRs with disease status, and machine learning. The aim of the study was to test whether cataloging public T cell receptors could identify signatures of past pathogen exposure. Besides the first cohort of under 700 subjects, a separate validation cohort made up of some 110 different subjects was used.

Trimmed from V: 3 bases; trimmed from J: 9 bases; junction bases lacking a gene match: 13. In the germline V gene (reference sequence), CDR1 corresponds to LNHDA and CDR2 to SQIVND. The CDR3 numbers 15 residues from cysteine through phenylalanine. Only the CDR3 region is kept as DNA, spanning 45 bases read in frame from base 1. The library was generated by the immunoSEQ multiplex PCR assay. In the paper's pipeline: To diagnose cytomegalovirus status from the catalog of TCR beta chain sequences, a statistical classification framework was built. TCRdb carries this immuneACCESS record with in-frame sequences only. Its versions omit some clonotypes, under half of them owing to an unresolved V gene in the studies checked, with the rest unexplained. V, J and clone size were drawn from that table, and D and trimming were deduced from the DNA. In this sample the table shows tens of thousands of clones, roughly nine tenths of which occur a single time. Clones ranked in the top ten supply roughly 3.1% of the sample.

Concerning this clone: It lacks a known antigen. Per-nucleotide qualities are absent, and no much larger clonotype sits a single base away.

What the study reported, not specific to this receptor: Three of the identified cytomegalovirus-associated TCR beta chains were confirmed in vitro to be specific for cytomegalovirus antigens. The classifier was reported to diagnose cytomegalovirus status with high specificity and sensitivity in both the original cohort and the validation cohort. The validation cohort had no HLA typing available for a later analysis, so co-occurrence within that cohort was assessed over all 110 or so repertoires. It was suggested by the authors that the approach could potentially be generalized to other disease states and immunological phenotypes. In the study, approximately 160 TCR beta chains were listed as associated with cytomegalovirus. A later analysis found that TCRs clustered in the first cohort also tended to co-occur in the approximately 120 validation repertoires, with more than 90% of cluster scores above 0. Most TCR sequences were observed very rarely across donors, whereas some public TCRs were present in many individuals.

The donors belonged to the validation cohort of about 110 subjects, which was separate from the roughly 670-subject first cohort. Sequencing was performed on PBMCs. The chain was built from TRBV19 and TRBJ2-5, and 7 bases in between align with TRBD2. The source of this sequence is a man in his late teens or twenties in good health and CMV-seronegative. The DNA sequence is given as TGTGCCAGTAGTATGATGTCCAAGGGCCGGGAGGCCCAGTACTTC. The resulting protein is CASSMMSKGREAQYF.